This record covers a single T cell receptor beta chain. The antigen is unknown. This sample is drawn from a study of Ad26.COV2.S vaccination and SARS-CoV-2 variants. Study-level information: Administration of Ad26.COV2.S was intramuscular, either once or twice 56 days apart.

Method: immunoSEQ multiplex PCR; TCRdb's copy keeps in-frame clones and lacks some. There are some 410,000 clones in the sample; over 80% occur only once, and about 1.6% lies in the top ten. The study's findings and limits: Placebo recipients and vaccine recipients were similar in non-spike TCR breadth. Quantification of TCR breadth and depth may have yielded underestimates of total T cell responses.

As for treatment: about 20 received Ad26.COV2.S at low or high dose, single or two shots; 5 received placebo; per-sample allocation not given. After the first vaccine or placebo injection, samples were drawn on day 63. The vaccine antigen was prefusion-stabilized Wuhan SARS-CoV-2 spike. V lost 4 bases and J 2 bases, leaving 15 bases between the germline ends. Per the germline V gene, CDR1 is MNHEY and CDR2 is SVGAGI. The CDR3 sequence is 15 residues long. This material consisted of peripheral blood, taken in a trial of Ad26.COV2.S vaccine versus placebo. This receptor was taken from a person between 18 and 65 years old who received the Ad26.COV2.S COVID-19 vaccine or a placebo. The chain links TRBV6-5 to TRBJ2-7; D gene unclear. The CDR3 bases are TGTGCCAGCAGTTTTGCAGGACGGATGGCCTACGAGCAGTACTTC. Its translation: CASSFAGRMAYEQYF.